Given below is one TCR beta chain in context. These data are taken from a study of CD8 T cells in Susac syndrome. An amount of RNA that ranged from roughly 0.45 to 1 ug was reverse transcribed with random hexamers. TCRdb re-called the immunoSEQ multiplex PCR reads with MiXCR, one entry per CDR3 protein. The table shows 150,000 to 200,000 distinct CDR3 sequences, with around nine tenths occurring only once. Sequencing input: CD4+ T cells from PBMCs. The sequence derives from a human donor with Susac syndrome.

CDR3 bases: TGTGCCAGCAGCTTAATGGCGGCAGTGAATGGCTACACCTTC. It specifies CASSLMAAVNGYTF. V usage is TRBV7-8 and J usage is TRBJ1-2, with D hard to call. The V end lost 2 bases, the J end lost 6 bases, and 13 bases lay between the germline ends. CDR1 and CDR2 from the germline V gene are SGHVS and FQNEAQ. This CDR3 is 14 amino acids long.